The sequence of this T cell receptor (beta chain) was determined in a study of response to subunit inactivated influenza vaccine. TCRdb processed the RT-PCR reads anew with MiXCR; each CDR3 protein has one entry. Among 800,000 to 1,000,000 distinct CDR3 sequences listed, roughly 20% were seen once. General study results and limits: Authors proposed each seasonal influenza vaccination draws in few new T cells.

At least ten counts were recorded for this clonotype. What it binds is not known. The clonotype comes from a man aged 45-65 years who received an inactivated influenza vaccine. Sequenced here: PBMCs from blood, sampled roughly 5 days after vaccination.

The CDR3: CASSLGGRANTGELFF. CDR3 in DNA: TGTGCCAGCAGCTTAGGAGGCAGGGCGAACACCGGGGAGCTGTTTTTT. The chain uses TRBV7-6 and TRBJ2-2; D is perhaps TRBD1 (5 bases). The length of the CDR3 is 16 residues. Germline-derived CDR1 and CDR2 are SGHVS and FNYEAQ. Trimming left V 1 base short and J 0 bases short, with 9 bases between.